Following are 5 T cell receptor beta chains from one sample sequenced in a study of brain T cells in children with intractable seizures. Sequenced by immunoSEQ multiplex PCR; TCRdb stores in-frame clones only, minus some. The sample has roughly 110,000 clones, roughly 92% seen once. The sequencing here drew on peripheral blood, taken at surgery. The receptors shown here come from a boy in the first two years of life with hemimegalencephaly and intractable seizures.

This clone was recorded only once. The chain joins TRBV7-2 to TRBJ2-7; TRBD2 might be the D (6 bases). The V gene's germline CDR1 is SGHTA and CDR2 FQGNSA. This CDR3 contains 17 residues. Trimming cost V 1 base and J 0 bases, with 16 bases left between them. CDR3 DNA sequence: TGTGCCAGCAGCTTAGGATTTTCGGCGGGGCGCTCCTACGAGCAGTACTTC. This codes for CASSLGFSAGRSYEQYF.

This chain uses TRBV6-2 or TRBV6-3 with TRBJ2-1; TRBD2 is a possible D gene (6 bases). In germline, CDR1 is MNHEY, CDR2 SVGEGT. V lost 6 bases to trimming and J lost 12 bases, with 27 bases between them. The length of the CDR3 is 16 residues. The CDR3 DNA is TGTGCCAGCAGCCTAACCGGGACTTCTCCGAAAAAACGGCAGTTCTTC. This sequence encodes CASSLTGTSPKKRQFF.

The chain recombines TRBV2 with TRBJ1-3; TRBD1 matches 8 bases. Germline V gene sequence: CDR1 SNHLY, CDR2 FYNNEI. The V and J ends lost 8 bases and 2 bases, in that order; junction bases with no gene match: 8. The CDR3 covers 15 residues. In DNA form, the CDR3 reads TGTGCCAGCGATAGGGACAGGCTTACTGGAAACACCATATATTTT. It encodes CASDRDRLTGNTIYF.

This chain connects TRBV6-6 to TRBJ2-5, with 11 bases matching TRBD2. The V gene end was trimmed by 5 bases and the J gene end by 5 bases; junction bases not matched to a gene: 10. The CDR3 covers 16 residues. Germline V lookup: CDR1 MNHNY, CDR2 SVGAGI (reference sequence). CDR3 DNA sequence: TGTGCCAGCAGTACCCCCGGCCCTAGCGGGAGGGAGACCCAGTACTTC. This sequence encodes CASSTPGPSGRETQYF.

This chain connects TRBV7-9 to TRBJ2-2, with TRBD2 as a possible D gene (5 bases). Trimming cost V 7 bases and J 1 base, with 25 bases left between them. CDR1 and CDR2 from the germline V gene are SEHNR and FQNEAQ (reference sequence). The CDR3 totals 19 residues. The CDR3 protein is CASNSLDPRLSGNTGELFF. Here the CDR3 DNA reads TGTGCCAGCAACTCGCTAGATCCCCGGTTGAGCGGGAACACCGGGGAGCTGTTTTTT.